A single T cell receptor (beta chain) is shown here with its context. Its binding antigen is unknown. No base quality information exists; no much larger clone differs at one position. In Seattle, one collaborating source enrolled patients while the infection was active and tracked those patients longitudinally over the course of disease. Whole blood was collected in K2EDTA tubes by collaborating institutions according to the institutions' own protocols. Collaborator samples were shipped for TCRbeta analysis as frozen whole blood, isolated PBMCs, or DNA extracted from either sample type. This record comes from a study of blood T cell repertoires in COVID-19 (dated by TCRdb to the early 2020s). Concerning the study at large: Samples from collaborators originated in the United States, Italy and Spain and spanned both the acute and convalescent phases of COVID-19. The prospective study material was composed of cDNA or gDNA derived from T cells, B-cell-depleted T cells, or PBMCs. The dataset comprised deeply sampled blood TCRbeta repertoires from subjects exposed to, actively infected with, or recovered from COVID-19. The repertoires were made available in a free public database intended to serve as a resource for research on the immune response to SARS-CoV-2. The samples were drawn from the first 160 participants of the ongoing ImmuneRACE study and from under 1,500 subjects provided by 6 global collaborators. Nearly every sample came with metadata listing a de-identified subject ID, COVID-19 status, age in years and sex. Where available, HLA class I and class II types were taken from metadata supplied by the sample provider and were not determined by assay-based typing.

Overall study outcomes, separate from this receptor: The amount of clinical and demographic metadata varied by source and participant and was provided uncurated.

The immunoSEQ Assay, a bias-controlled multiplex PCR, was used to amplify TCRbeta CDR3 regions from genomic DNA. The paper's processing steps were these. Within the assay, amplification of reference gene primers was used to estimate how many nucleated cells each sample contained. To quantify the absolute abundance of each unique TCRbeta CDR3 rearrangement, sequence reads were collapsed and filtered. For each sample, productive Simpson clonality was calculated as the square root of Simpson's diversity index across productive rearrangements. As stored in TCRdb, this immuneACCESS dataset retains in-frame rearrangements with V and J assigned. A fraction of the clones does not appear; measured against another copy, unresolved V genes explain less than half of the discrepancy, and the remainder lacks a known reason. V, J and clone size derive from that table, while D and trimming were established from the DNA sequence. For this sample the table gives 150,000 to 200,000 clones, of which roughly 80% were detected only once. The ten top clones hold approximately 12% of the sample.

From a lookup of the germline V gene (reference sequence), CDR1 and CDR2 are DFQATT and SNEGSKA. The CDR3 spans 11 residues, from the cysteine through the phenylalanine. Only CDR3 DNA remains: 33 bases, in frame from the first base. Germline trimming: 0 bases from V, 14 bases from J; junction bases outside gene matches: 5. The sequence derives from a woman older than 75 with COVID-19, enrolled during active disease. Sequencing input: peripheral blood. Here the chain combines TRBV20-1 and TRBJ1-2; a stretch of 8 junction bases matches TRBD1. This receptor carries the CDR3 CSARDWTGWTF. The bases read TGCAGTGCTAGAGATTGGACAGGGTGGACCTTC.